This T cell receptor beta chain is from a study of regulatory T cells in long-lasting Graves disease. Notes on the study in general: Graves' patients with persistent disease showed TCR diversity lower than patients newly diagnosed.

The sample holds many counts of this clonotype. The target antigen is unknown. Arm-PCR of CDR3 regions and iRepertoire HTBI primers were the basis on which TCR beta libraries were built. TCRdb ran MiXCR on the multiplex PCR reads and lists one entry per CDR3 protein. The table records around 500,000 distinct CDR3 sequences, roughly 12% of them present only once. Time point: newly diagnosed GD, antithyroid drugs for less than 3 months. The TCR library was prepared using RNA isolated from PBMCs. By American Thyroid Association guidelines, Graves' disease was diagnosed in the cohort. CDR1 and CDR2 from the germline V gene are DFQATT and SNEGSKA (reference sequence). The CDR3 loop spans 15 amino acids. J was trimmed by 2 bases and V by 3 bases; bases with no gene match: 9. Another study also made use of these data, one on T cells in Graves' hyperthyroidism and ophthalmopathy.

The gene calls are TRBV20-1 and TRBJ2-7; TRBD2 matches at 8 bases. The sequence was obtained from a man younger than 40 with Graves disease. Sequences were derived from peripheral blood mononuclear cells (PBMCs), sampled at new diagnosis, from a patient treated with antithyroid drugs. The CDR3 sequence is CSASGAGLAAYEQYF. The CDR3, as DNA: TGCAGTGCTAGTGGCGCTGGACTAGCCGCCTACGAGCAGTACTTC.